This T cell receptor beta chain comes out of a study of blood T cells in healthy people across ages. V gave up 6 bases and J gave up 7 bases; unmatched junction bases: 5. The germline V gene has CDR1 MNHNS and CDR2 SASEGT. The CDR3 runs 14 residues. PCR was performed a second time for roughly 7 to 12 cycles using a sample-barcoded 5' primer and a J-beta primer mix. The template-switch adaptor, which had 12 random nucleotides, put a tag on each cDNA molecule. Each CDR3 protein gets one entry after TCRdb re-called the 5' RACE reads with MiXCR. The sample lists under 950,000 distinct CDR3 sequences, 20% to 25% occurring once. Concerning this clonotype: The antigen is undetermined.

The study, taken as a whole, reports: Across the age range, TCR beta diversity per million T cells fell in a roughly linear way. Correlation between TCR beta diversity and naive T cell percentage was strong.

This clonotype was obtained from an older man in good health. The sequenced sample consisted of blood. The gene calls are TRBV6-1 and TRBJ2-1, with 11 bases aligning to TRBD2. The CDR3 protein is CASRRLAGKNEQFF. CDR3 bases: TGTGCCAGCAGGAGACTAGCGGGAAAGAATGAGCAGTTCTTC.